This T cell receptor (beta chain) was profiled in a study of identical twins. Trimming took 3 bases from V and 3 from J; bases not matched to a gene: 7. Germline V gives CDR1 DFQATT, CDR2 SNEGSKA (reference sequence). This CDR3 has 16 amino acids. TCRdb independently ran MiXCR on the 5' RACE reads; one entry per CDR3 protein. The repertoire has some 790,000 distinct CDR3 sequences, 15% to 20% of them found once; the top ten carry roughly 14%. The donors were all healthy and Caucasian. This clonotype was picked up a small number of times. These data were also reused for a study on T cells expressing NK-cell markers. Per that study: All TCR beta repertoires analysed originated from sorted CD3+CD56+NKG2C+, CD3+CD56+NKG2C- and CD3+CD56-NKG2C+ T cells. The use of an anti-gamma-delta TCR antibody, which was added in several experiments, restricted sorting to T cells expressing alpha-beta TCR. Dominant NKG2C+ clonotypes accounted for roughly 1.0-8% of CD8+ T cells in more than five donors.

The chain employs TRBV20-1 and TRBJ1-4, with 10 bases lining up with TRBD1. Specimen: PBMCs. The TCR originated in a woman in her late teens or twenties in good health. The CDR3 region is CSARVGTGVANEKLFF. CDR3 DNA: TGCAGTGCTAGGGTTGGGACAGGGGTTGCTAATGAAAAACTGTTTTTT.